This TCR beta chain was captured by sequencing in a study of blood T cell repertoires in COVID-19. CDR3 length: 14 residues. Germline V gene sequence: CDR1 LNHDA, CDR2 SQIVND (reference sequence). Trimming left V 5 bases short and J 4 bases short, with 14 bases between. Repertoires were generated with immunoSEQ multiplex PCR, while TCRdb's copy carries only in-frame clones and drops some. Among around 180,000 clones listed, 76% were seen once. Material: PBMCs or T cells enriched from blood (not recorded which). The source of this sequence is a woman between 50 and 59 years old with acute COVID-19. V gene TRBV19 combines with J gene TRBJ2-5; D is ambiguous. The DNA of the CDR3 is TGTGCCAGTAGTGCAGGCTGGGTAGTAGAGACCCAGTACTTC. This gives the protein CASSAGWVVETQYF.